One sample yielded the 23 T cell receptor beta chains listed below, sequenced in a study of shared clonotypes between healthy human individuals. Sequencing was performed with immunoSEQ multiplex PCR; in TCRdb, only in-frame clones are kept and a portion is missing. The data contain 560,000 or so clones, roughly 95% of them seen just once; the ten biggest clones take up about 0.12%. The naive CD8 population came from CD45RO-negative cells selected for CCR7, without terminally differentiated effector memory CD45RA+ cells. Sequencing was performed on naive CD8+ T cells sorted from blood. The receptor source for this set is a woman in her 30s in good health.

The chain couples TRBV5-1 to TRBJ2-3; no reliable D call. V lost 1 base and J 2 bases, leaving 11 bases between the germline ends. CDR3 length: 15 residues. The germline gives CDR1 SGHRS, CDR2 YFSETQ. The CDR3 sequence is CASSLLSSSTDTQYF. The CDR3 nucleotides read TGCGCCAGCAGCTTGCTCAGTTCCTCCACAGATACGCAGTATTTT.

The gene calls are TRBV28 and TRBJ2-7; D is ambiguous. This CDR3 comprises 15 residues. V shed 3 bases and J shed 2 bases, with 14 bases lying between them. Germline CDR1 MDHEN, CDR2 SYDVKM. This chain's CDR3 is CASSLPTGRTYEQYF. CDR3 in DNA: TGTGCCAGCAGTTTGCCCACGGGCCGAACCTACGAGCAGTACTTC.

The chain couples TRBV4-1 to TRBJ1-5; D gene uncertain. V was pared by 2 bases and J by 4 bases, with 12 bases between. The germline V gene has CDR1 MGHRA and CDR2 YSYEKL. CDR3 length: 15 residues. CDR3 in DNA: TGCGCCAGCAGCCAACCGGGCGGAAATAATCAGCCCCAGCATTTT. This gives the protein CASSQPGGNNQPQHF.

The rearrangement links TRBV6-5 to TRBJ2-1; D call uncertain. V lost 10 bases and J lost 8, with 18 bases in between. Germline CDR1 reads MNHEY; CDR2 reads SVGAGI. There are 13 residues in the CDR3. The CDR3 protein is CATTGPPFDEQFF. The CDR3, as DNA: TGTGCCACCACCGGGCCCCCATTCGATGAGCAGTTCTTC.

This rearrangement joins TRBV9 to TRBJ2-7; 7 bases map to TRBD2. The J segment lost 6 bases and the V segment lost 3 bases, leaving 9 bases of the junction unmatched. This CDR3 contains 14 residues. Germline V CDR1 and CDR2: SGDLS, YYNGEE. CDR3 DNA: TGTGCCAGCAGCGCGGAGCGGGAACACACCGAGCAGTACTTC. It yields the protein CASSAEREHTEQYF. Supplemented by reference TRBV9 and TRBJ2-7, the full variable domain reads DSGVTQTPKHLITATGQRVTLRCSPRSGDLSVYWYQQSLDQGLQFLIQYYNGEERAKGNILERFSAQQFPDLHSELNLSSLELGDSALYFCASSAEREHTEQYFGPGTRLTVT.

CDR3 sequence: CASSFFRTGGADTQYF. The CDR3 nucleotides read TGTGCCAGCAGCTTTTTTAGGACAGGAGGCGCAGATACGCAGTATTTT. J is TRBJ2-3 and V is TRBV9; 7 bases are shared with TRBD1. CDR3 length equals 16 residues. V gave up 4 bases and J gave up 4 bases; unmatched junction bases: 12. Germline assignment: CDR1 SGDLS and CDR2 YYNGEE.

The V call is TRBV11-2, the J call TRBJ2-2; TRBD2 matches at 12 bases. CDR3 length: 16 amino acids. Germline CDR1 is SGHAT and CDR2 is FQNNGV. J gave up 5 bases and V 3 bases, and 4 bases lay outside the gene matches. CDR3 residues: CASSLRLAGVTGELFF. In nucleotides, the CDR3 is TGTGCCAGCAGCTTGAGACTAGCGGGAGTTACCGGGGAGCTGTTTTTT. Full variable domain (rest looked up from reference TRBV11-2 and TRBJ2-2): EAGVAQSPRYKIIEKRQSVAFWCNPISGHATLYWYQQILGQGPKLLIQFQNNGVVDDSQLPKDRFSAERLKGVDSTLKIQPAKLEDSAVYLCASSLRLAGVTGELFFGEGSRLTVL.

V gene TRBV10-3 combines with J gene TRBJ2-1; 11 bases are a match to TRBD2. The CDR3 spans 17 residues. V trimming: 2 bases; J trimming: 3 bases; junction bases outside the gene matches: 6. Per germline, CDR1 ENHRY and CDR2 SYGVKD. CDR3: CAISEETGTSGYNEQFF. CDR3 coding DNA: TGTGCCATCAGTGAGGAAACCGGGACTAGCGGCTACAATGAGCAGTTCTTC.

This rearrangement joins TRBV6-5 to TRBJ2-1; 8 nucleotides agree with TRBD2. The CDR3 extends over 15 amino acids. The V and J ends lost 5 bases and 6 bases, in that order; junction bases with no gene match: 9. Germline lookup yields CDR1 MNHEY and CDR2 SVGAGI. CDR3 coding DNA: TGTGCCAGCAGTCCCGGGGGGGAGCAGTCCAATGAGCAGTTCTTC. This encodes CASSPGGEQSNEQFF.

This clone was counted once. The chain employs TRBV28 and TRBJ1-1, with a possible D match to TRBD1 (5 bases). Germline lookup yields CDR1 MDHEN and CDR2 SYDVKM. The CDR3 has 15 amino acids. With 5 bases removed from V and 1 base from J, the gap between germline ends came to 14 bases. The DNA for the CDR3 is TGTGCCAGCAGTCCCGACAGCCCGAGGAACACTGAAGCTTTCTTT. This codes for CASSPDSPRNTEAFF.

This rearrangement joins TRBV5-4 to TRBJ1-2, with no clear D. The CDR3 has 13 amino acids. Deletions cut 5 bases from V and 0 bases from J, with 8 bases between. Germline loops: CDR1 SGHNT, CDR2 YYREEE (reference sequence). For the CDR3, the DNA is TGTGCCAGCAGGACGGAAGCTAACTATGGCTACACCTTC. Translation gives CASRTEANYGYTF.

The V call is TRBV5-4, the J call TRBJ2-5; 10 bases line up with TRBD2. Germline CDR1 SGHNT, CDR2 YYREEE (reference sequence). This CDR3 contains 13 residues. V was clipped by 4 bases and J by 9 bases; unmatched bases: 6. In DNA form, the CDR3 reads TGTGCCAGCAGCGACGGACTAGCGGAGGCCCAGTACTTC. Its protein is CASSDGLAEAQYF.

The chain recombines TRBV7-9 with TRBJ1-4; maybe TRBD1 (6 bases). Trimming removed 5 bases from V and 4 bases from J, with 20 bases in between. Looked up from germline, CDR1 is SEHNR and CDR2 is FQNEAQ (reference sequence). The CDR3 extends over 17 amino acids. The CDR3 protein is CASSPTLGQKNNEKLFF. In DNA, the CDR3 is TGTGCCAGCAGCCCAACCCTTGGACAGAAGAATAATGAAAAACTGTTTTTT.

The rearrangement uses TRBV14 and TRBJ1-1; a possible D gene is TRBD1 (6 bases). Trimming removed 2 bases from V and 3 bases from J, with 13 bases in between. The CDR3 is made up of 15 amino acids. Germline V gene sequence: CDR1 SGHDN, CDR2 FVKESK. In DNA, the CDR3 is TGTGCCAGCAGCCAACGCGTCAGGGGCGACACTGAAGCTTTCTTT. It is translated as CASSQRVRGDTEAFF.

This clone appeared a single time. This chain connects TRBV7-9 to TRBJ2-7, with 12 nucleotides matching TRBD1. This CDR3 has 15 amino acids. Germline assignment: CDR1 SEHNR and CDR2 FQNEAQ (reference sequence). V dropped 3 bases and J dropped 5; count of bases not matched to a gene: 5. The CDR3 nucleotides read TGTGCCAGCAGCTTCCTGGGACAGGGGGCCCACGAGCAGTACTTC. It codes for CASSFLGQGAHEQYF.

This rearrangement joins TRBV11-2 to TRBJ2-7; 7 bases fit TRBD1. CDR1 and CDR2 from the germline V gene are SGHAT and FQNNGV. This CDR3 has 15 amino acids. Trimming took 1 base from V and 2 from J; bases not matched to a gene: 5. The CDR3 nucleotides are TGTGCCAGCAGCTTAGGTTCCAGGGGGACCTACGAGCAGTACTTC. Translating gives CASSLGSRGTYEQYF.

This chain connects TRBV27 to TRBJ2-2; TRBD2 matches at 9 bases. The J segment lost 5 bases and the V segment lost 5 bases, leaving 9 bases of the junction unmatched. In germline, CDR1 is MNHEY, CDR2 SMNVEV (reference sequence). The CDR3 has 16 residues. The CDR3 DNA reads as TGTGCCAGCAGTCCTTTAGCGGGAGAGAGAACCGGGGAGCTGTTTTTT. Encoded protein: CASSPLAGERTGELFF.

V and J are TRBV25-1 and TRBJ2-1; perhaps TRBD1 as D (6 bases). The CDR3 is 11 residues long. Germline V CDR1 and CDR2: MGHDK, SYGVNS. V lost 4 bases and J 10 bases, leaving 8 bases between the germline ends. In nucleotides, the CDR3 is TGTGCCAGCAGTGCTGGACAGGAGCAGTTCTTC. This gives the protein CASSAGQEQFF.

This sequence joins TRBV27 and TRBJ2-7, with TRBD1 matching over 8 bases. CDR3 length: 13 amino acids. V shed 6 bases and J 3 bases; nucleotides not matched to a gene: 4. The germline V gene has CDR1 MNHEY and CDR2 SMNVEV (reference sequence). The CDR3 sequence: CASRTDRGYEQYF. DNA for the CDR3: TGTGCCAGCAGGACAGACAGGGGCTACGAGCAGTACTTC.

V usage is TRBV2 and J usage is TRBJ2-7; tentatively, D is TRBD2 (5 bases). The V and J ends lost 4 bases and 7 bases respectively, with 14 bases between them. Germline-derived CDR1 and CDR2 are SNHLY and FYNNEI. The length of the CDR3 is 13 residues. The DNA of the CDR3 is TGTGCCAGCAGTGTTGGGAGTGCTACAGAGCAGTACTTC. It encodes CASSVGSATEQYF.

The chain joins TRBV19 to TRBJ1-2; D possibly corresponds to TRBD1 (6 bases). This CDR3 is 15 amino acids long. Trimming took 1 base from V and 2 from J, leaving 11 bases between them. From germline, CDR1 is LNHDA and CDR2 SQIVND (reference sequence). The CDR3 sequence: CASSIVGTQNYGYTF. The CDR3 DNA is TGTGCCAGTAGTATAGTTGGGACACAGAACTATGGCTACACCTTC.

Note on this clone: Other DNA sequences in the same sample also yield this CDR3. The gene calls are TRBV28 and TRBJ2-7, with D possibly called TRBD1 or TRBD2 (6 bases each). Between the trimmed V and J ends, which lost 7 bases and 4 bases, there was a span of 11 bases. The germline V gene encodes CDR1 MDHEN and CDR2 SYDVKM. The length of the CDR3 is 12 residues. CDR3: CASKGGSYEQYF. Here the CDR3 DNA reads TGTGCCAGCAAGGGGGGATCTTACGAGCAGTACTTC.

CDR3 DNA: TGTGCCAGCAGTGCGTTTAGGCCCGAGCAGTACTTC. It yields the protein CASSAFRPEQYF. This chain uses TRBV6-1 with TRBJ2-7; D is unclear. The CDR3 spans 12 residues. Germline V gene data show CDR1 as MNHNS and CDR2 as SASEGT. V was cut by 4 bases and J by 6 bases, with 10 bases left in between.